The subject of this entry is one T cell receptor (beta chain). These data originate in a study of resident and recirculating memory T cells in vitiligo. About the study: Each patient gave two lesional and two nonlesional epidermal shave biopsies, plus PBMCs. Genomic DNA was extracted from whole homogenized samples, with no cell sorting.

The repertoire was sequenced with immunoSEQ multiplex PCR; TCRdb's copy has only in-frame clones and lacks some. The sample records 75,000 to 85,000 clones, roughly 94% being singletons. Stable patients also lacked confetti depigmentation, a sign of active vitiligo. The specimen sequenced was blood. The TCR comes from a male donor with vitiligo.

CDR3 amino acids: CATSDTGSQPQHF. CDR3 nucleotide sequence: TGTGCCACTTCCGATACTGGGAGTCAGCCCCAGCATTTT. The chain employs TRBV19 and TRBJ1-5; D unresolved. Trimming stripped 10 bases from V and 6 bases from J, with 16 bases between. Germline CDR1 and CDR2: LNHDA and SQIVND (reference sequence). The CDR3 sequence is 13 residues long.